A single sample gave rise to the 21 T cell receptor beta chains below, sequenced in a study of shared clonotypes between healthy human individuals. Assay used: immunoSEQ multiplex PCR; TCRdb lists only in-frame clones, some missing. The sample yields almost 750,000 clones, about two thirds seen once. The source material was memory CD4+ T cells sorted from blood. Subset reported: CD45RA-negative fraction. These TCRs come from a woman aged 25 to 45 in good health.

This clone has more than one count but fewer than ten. DNA of the CDR3: TGTGCCAGCTTCGGTGGGGTTTCCCTTAACGAGCAGTACTTC. This encodes CASFGGVSLNEQYF. J is TRBJ2-7 and V is TRBV28; D is undetermined. In germline, CDR1 is MDHEN, CDR2 SYDVKM. The CDR3 is 14 residues long. V was shortened by 8 bases and J by 5 bases, with 19 bases between the two germline ends.

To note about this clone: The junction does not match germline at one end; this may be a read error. The CDR3 DNA follows: TGTGCCTGGAGTTGGGCCGGGCCCTTGGACTTT. Its protein product is CAWSWAGPLDF. The V gene is TRBV30, the J gene TRBJ1-1; no clear D gene. The CDR3 sequence is 11 residues long. The germline CDR1 and CDR2 sequences are GTSNPN and SVGIG (reference sequence). Filled out from reference TRBV30 and TRBJ1-1, the complete variable domain reads SQTIHQWPATLVQPVGSPLSLECTVEGTSNPNLYWYRQAAGRGLQLLFYSVGIGQISSEVPQNLSASRPQDRQFILSSKKLLLSDSGFYLCAWSWAGPLDFGQGTRLTVV.

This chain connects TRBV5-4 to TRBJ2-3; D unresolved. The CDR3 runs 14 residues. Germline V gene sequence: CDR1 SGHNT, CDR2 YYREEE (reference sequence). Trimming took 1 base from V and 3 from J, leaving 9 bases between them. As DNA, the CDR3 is TGTGCCAGCAGCTTGATGGGGTTAACAGATACGCAGTATTTT. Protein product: CASSLMGLTDTQYF.

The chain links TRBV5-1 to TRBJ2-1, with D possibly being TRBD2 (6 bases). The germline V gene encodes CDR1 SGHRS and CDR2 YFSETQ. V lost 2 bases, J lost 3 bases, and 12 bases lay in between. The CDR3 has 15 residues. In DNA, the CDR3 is TGCGCCAGCAGCTTAAGCTCGCGGGGCTACAATGAGCAGTTCTTC. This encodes CASSLSSRGYNEQFF.

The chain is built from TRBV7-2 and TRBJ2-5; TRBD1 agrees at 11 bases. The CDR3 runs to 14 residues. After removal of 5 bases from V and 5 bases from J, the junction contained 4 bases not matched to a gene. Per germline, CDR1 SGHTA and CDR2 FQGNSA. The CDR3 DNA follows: TGTGCCAGCAGCGAGGACAGGGGGCACGAGACCCAGTACTTC. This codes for CASSEDRGHETQYF.

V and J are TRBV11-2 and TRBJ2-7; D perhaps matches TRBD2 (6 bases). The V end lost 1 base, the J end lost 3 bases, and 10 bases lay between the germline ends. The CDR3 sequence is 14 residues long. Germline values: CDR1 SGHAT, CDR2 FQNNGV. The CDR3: CASSLGSGRYEQYF. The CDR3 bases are TGTGCCAGCAGCTTAGGAAGCGGGCGCTACGAGCAGTACTTC.

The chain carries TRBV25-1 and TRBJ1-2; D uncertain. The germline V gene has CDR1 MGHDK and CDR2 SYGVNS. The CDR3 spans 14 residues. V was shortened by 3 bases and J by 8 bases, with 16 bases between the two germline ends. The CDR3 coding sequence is TGTGCCAGCAGTGACTTTTCCAGGAGTAGAGGCTACACCTTC. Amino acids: CASSDFSRSRGYTF.

CDR3 coding DNA: TGTGCCATCAGGACGCAGAGCGGCGGGAGTCAGAATCTCGAGCAGTACTTC. This sequence encodes CAIRTQSGGSQNLEQYF. This chain uses TRBV10-3 with TRBJ2-7; 7 bases match TRBD2. CDR3 length equals 17 residues. Germline lookup yields CDR1 ENHRY and CDR2 SYGVKD. Unmatched junction bases numbered 20, after V lost 6 bases and J lost 6 bases.

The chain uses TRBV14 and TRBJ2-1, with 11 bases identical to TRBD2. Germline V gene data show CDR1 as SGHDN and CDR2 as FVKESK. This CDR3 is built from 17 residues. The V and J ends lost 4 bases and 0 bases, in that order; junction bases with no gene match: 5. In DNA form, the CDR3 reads TGTGCCAGCAGCCCGCGACTAGCGGGACCCTCCTACAATGAGCAGTTCTTC. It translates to CASSPRLAGPSYNEQFF.

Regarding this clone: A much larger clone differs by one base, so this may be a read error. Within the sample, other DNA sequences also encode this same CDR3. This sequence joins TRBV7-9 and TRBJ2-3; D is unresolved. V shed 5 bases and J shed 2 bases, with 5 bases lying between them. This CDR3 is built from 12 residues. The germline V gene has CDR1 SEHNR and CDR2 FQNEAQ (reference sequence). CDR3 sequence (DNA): TGTGCCAGCAGCCTGGCCACAGATACGCAGTATTTT. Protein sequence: CASSLATDTQYF.

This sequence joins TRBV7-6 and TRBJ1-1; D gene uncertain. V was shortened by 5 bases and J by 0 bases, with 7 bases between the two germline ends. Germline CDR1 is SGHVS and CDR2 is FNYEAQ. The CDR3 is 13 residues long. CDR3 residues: CASSTDMNTEAFF. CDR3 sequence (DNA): TGTGCCAGCAGCACAGATATGAACACTGAAGCTTTCTTT.

The CDR3 DNA is TGTGCCAGCAGTTCGTCGCCGGGACAGGGAACAGATACGCAGTATTTT. It translates to CASSSSPGQGTDTQYF. J is TRBJ2-3 and V is TRBV27; 9 bases are a match to TRBD1. The CDR3 spans 16 residues. Germline trimming cut 4 bases from V and 3 bases from J; bases unmatched to any gene: 8. Germline V lookup: CDR1 MNHEY, CDR2 SMNVEV (reference sequence).

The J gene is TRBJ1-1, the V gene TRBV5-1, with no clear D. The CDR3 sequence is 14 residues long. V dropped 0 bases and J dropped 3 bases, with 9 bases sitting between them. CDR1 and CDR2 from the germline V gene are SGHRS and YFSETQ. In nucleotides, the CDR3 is TGCGCCAGCAGCTTGGGTTTGGCTTACACTGAAGCTTTCTTT. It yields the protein CASSLGLAYTEAFF.

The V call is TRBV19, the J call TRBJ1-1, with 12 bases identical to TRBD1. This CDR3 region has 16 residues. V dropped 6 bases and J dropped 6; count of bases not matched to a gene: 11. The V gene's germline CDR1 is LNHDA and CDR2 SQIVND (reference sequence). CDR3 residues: CASRTFGTGGIAEAFF. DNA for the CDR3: TGTGCCAGTAGGACCTTTGGGACAGGGGGCATCGCTGAAGCTTTCTTT.

CDR3 sequence reads: CASSEGGNTGELFF. The CDR3 coding sequence is TGCGCCAGCAGTGAGGGGGGGAACACCGGGGAGCTGTTTTTT. The chain couples TRBV10-1 to TRBJ2-2; possibly TRBD1 or TRBD2 for D (5 bases each). Germline V gene sequence: CDR1 WNHNN, CDR2 SYGVQD (reference sequence). V was pared by 2 bases and J by 1 base, with 5 bases between. This CDR3 has 14 residues.

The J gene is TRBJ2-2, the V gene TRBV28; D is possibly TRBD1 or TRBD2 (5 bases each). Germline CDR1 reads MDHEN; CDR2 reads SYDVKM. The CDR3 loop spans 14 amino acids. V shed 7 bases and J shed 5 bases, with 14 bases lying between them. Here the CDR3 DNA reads TGTGCCAGCAATGAGGGGAGAAAAACCGGGGAGCTGTTTTTT. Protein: CASNEGRKTGELFF.

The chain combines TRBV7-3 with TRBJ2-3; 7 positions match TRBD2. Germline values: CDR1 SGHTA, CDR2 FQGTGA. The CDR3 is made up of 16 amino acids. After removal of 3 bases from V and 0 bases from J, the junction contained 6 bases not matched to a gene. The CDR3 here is CASSFGAGVSTDTQYF. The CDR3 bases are TGTGCCAGCAGCTTTGGTGCGGGAGTCAGCACAGATACGCAGTATTTT.

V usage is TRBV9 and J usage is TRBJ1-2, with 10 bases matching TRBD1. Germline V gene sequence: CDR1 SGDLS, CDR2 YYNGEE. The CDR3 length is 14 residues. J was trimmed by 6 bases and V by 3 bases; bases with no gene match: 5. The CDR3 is CASSAGQGIHGYTF. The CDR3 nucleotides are TGTGCCAGCAGCGCGGGACAGGGGATTCATGGCTACACCTTC.

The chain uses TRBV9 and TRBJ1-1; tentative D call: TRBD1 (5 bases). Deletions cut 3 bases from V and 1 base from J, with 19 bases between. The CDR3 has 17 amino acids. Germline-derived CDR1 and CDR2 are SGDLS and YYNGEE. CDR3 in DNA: TGTGCCAGCAGCGCGTTCCAGGGCGCAGACGAGAACACTGAAGCTTTCTTT. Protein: CASSAFQGADENTEAFF.

The CDR3 DNA reads as TGTGCCAGCAGCTTAGCGACGAAACCCCTGCTGGCTTTCTTT. Translating gives CASSLATKPLLAFF. The J gene is TRBJ1-1, the V gene TRBV7-9; D remains unclear. The CDR3 has 14 amino acids. The V gene's germline CDR1 is SEHNR and CDR2 FQNEAQ (reference sequence). Trimming took 0 bases from V and 11 from J, leaving 16 bases between them.

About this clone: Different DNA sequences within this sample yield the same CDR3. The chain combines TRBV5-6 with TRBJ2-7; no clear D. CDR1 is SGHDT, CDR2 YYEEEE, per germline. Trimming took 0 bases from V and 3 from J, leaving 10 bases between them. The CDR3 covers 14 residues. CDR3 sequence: CASSLGAGDYEQYF. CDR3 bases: TGTGCCAGCAGCTTGGGAGCAGGAGACTACGAGCAGTACTTC.